This T cell receptor (beta chain) was profiled in a study of blood T cell repertoires in COVID-19 (dated by TCRdb to the early 2020s). As for the study more broadly: Samples from collaborators originated in the United States, Italy and Spain and spanned both the acute and convalescent phases of COVID-19. Samples were obtained from the ongoing ImmuneRACE study (first 160 participants) and from 1,000 to 1,500 subjects provided by 6 global collaborators. Sample metadata almost always included a de-identified subject ID, COVID-19 status, age in years and sex. Where HLA class I and class II types were available, the types were taken from metadata supplied by the sample provider, not from assay-based typing. The prospective study material was composed of cDNA or gDNA derived from T cells, B-cell-depleted T cells, or PBMCs. Subjects who had been exposed to COVID-19, were actively infected with it, or had recovered from it provided the deeply sampled blood TCRbeta repertoires that made up the dataset. The repertoires were released in a freely available public database intended as a resource for research on the immune response to SARS-CoV-2. On the study overall, not on this receptor specifically: The quantity of clinical and demographic metadata differed by source and by participant and was supplied without curation.

Whole blood was collected in K2EDTA tubes by collaborating institutions according to the institutions' own protocols. For TCRbeta analysis, collaborators shipped samples in one of three forms: frozen whole blood, isolated PBMCs, or DNA extracted from either of those sample types. Concerning this clone: Its antigen remains undetermined. No much larger clone is present one base from it, and per-base qualities are unavailable.

V trim: 5 bases; J trim: 5 bases; unmatched bases: 6. Reading the germline V gene (reference sequence) gives CDR1 SGHAT and CDR2 FQDESV. The CDR3 numbers 15 residues from cysteine through phenylalanine. Of the read, only the CDR3 DNA is kept; its 45 bases are in frame from base 1. TCRbeta CDR3 regions were amplified from genomic DNA by means of the immunoSEQ Assay, a bias-controlled multiplex PCR. Under the source paper's analysis protocol: Within the assay, amplification of reference gene primers was used to estimate how many nucleated cells each sample contained. To quantify the absolute abundance of each unique TCRbeta CDR3 rearrangement, sequence reads were collapsed and filtered. For each sample, productive Simpson clonality was calculated as the square root of Simpson's diversity index across productive rearrangements. The immuneACCESS repertoire file appears here via TCRdb, limited to in-frame rearrangements. These files lack a portion of the clones; in checked studies, under half of the deficit traces to unresolved V genes, and the cause of the others is not known. That table gives V, J and clone size, and the DNA gave D and trimming. For this sample the table gives 130,000 or so clones, of which roughly 89% were detected only once. The ten largest clonotypes hold about 4.1% of the sample.

The sequencing input was peripheral blood. The rearranged chain carries TRBV11-1 and TRBJ1-6; TRBD1 aligns with 7 central bases. This TCR derives from a man aged 35 to 55 with acute or convalescent COVID-19. The DNA sequence reads TGTGCCAGCAGCATCCGGGACAGAGATAATTCACCCCTCCACTTT. This is translated as CASSIRDRDNSPLHF.